This T cell receptor beta chain was recorded in a study of technical replicates of blood from a few donors (dated by TCRdb to about 2017). The library was generated by the immunoSEQ multiplex PCR assay. In its TCRdb copy, this immuneACCESS table keeps in-frame sequences only and misses some clones. Where compared with another copy, unresolved V genes explain less than half of these, and the others have no known cause. The table for this sample lists under 95,000 clones; roughly 91% of them were counted only once. The ten largest account for about 0.36% of the sample. The CDR3 contains 13 residues, cysteine and phenylalanine counted. The entry retains the CDR3 DNA only, 39 bases that are in frame from base 1. Trimmed from V: 4 bases; trimmed from J: 6 bases; junction bases lacking a gene match: 6. As encoded in the germline V gene, CDR1 is MDHEN while CDR2 is SYDVKM. On this clone: Its recognized antigen is unknown. No much larger clonotype is one base removed from it; base qualities were not supplied.

The rearrangement combines TRBV28 with TRBJ2-7, and TRBD1 matches 7 of the central bases. The TCR sequence derives from a human donor in good health. Some clones in this sample may be carry-over from other donors' samples. The sample was T cells isolated from PBMCs. Read as DNA, the sequence is TGTGCCAGCAGTTCCACTGGGGACAGCGAGCAGTACTTC. Translation gives CASSSTGDSEQYF.